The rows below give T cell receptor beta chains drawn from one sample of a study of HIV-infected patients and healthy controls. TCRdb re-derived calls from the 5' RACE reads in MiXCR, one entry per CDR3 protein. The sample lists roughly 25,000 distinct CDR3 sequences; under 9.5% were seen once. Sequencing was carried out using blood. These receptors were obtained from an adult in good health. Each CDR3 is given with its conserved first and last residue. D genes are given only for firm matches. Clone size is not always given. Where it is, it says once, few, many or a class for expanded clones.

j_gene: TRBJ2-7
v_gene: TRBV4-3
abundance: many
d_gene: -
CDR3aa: CASSQDPVRTAPSYEQYF
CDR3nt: TGCGCCAGCAGCCAAGATCCTGTCCGGACGGCCCCCTCCTACGAGCAGTACTTC

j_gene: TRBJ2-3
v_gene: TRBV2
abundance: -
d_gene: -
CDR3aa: CASWGRSTDTQYF
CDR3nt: TGTGCCAGCTGGGGCAGGAGCACAGATACGCAGTATTTT

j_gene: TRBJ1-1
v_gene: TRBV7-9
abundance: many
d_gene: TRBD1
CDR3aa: CASSVNRGEAFF
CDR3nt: TGTGCCAGCAGCGTTAACAGGGGTGAGGCTTTCTTT

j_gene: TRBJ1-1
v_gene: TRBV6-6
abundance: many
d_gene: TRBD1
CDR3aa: CAIKPGQGSAEAFF
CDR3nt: TGTGCCATAAAGCCGGGACAGGGGAGCGCTGAAGCTTTCTTT

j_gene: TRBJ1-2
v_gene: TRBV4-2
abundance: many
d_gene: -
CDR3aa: CASSQGIGYGYTF
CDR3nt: TGTGCCAGCAGCCAGGGGATAGGCTATGGCTACACCTTC

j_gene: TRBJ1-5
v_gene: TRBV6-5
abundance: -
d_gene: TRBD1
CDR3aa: CASSLDRATGQPQHF
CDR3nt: TGTGCCAGCAGCCTCGACAGGGCGACGGGTCAGCCCCAGCATTTT

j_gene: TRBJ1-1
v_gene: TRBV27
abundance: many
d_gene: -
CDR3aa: CASSLDVGTEAFF
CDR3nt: TGTGCCAGCAGTTTGGATGTTGGGACTGAAGCTTTCTTT

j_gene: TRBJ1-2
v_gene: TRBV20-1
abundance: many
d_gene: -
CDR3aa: CSAELGGAAGYTF
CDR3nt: TGCAGTGCCGAATTGGGGGGGGCGGCTGGCTACACCTTC

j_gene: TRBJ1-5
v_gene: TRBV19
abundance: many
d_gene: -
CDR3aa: CASSWTISNQPQHF
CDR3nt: TGTGCCAGTAGTTGGACAATAAGCAATCAGCCCCAGCATTTT

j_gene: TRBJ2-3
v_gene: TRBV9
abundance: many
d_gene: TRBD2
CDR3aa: CASSVGSGGTDTQYF
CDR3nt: TGTGCCAGCAGCGTAGGCAGCGGGGGCACAGATACGCAGTATTTT

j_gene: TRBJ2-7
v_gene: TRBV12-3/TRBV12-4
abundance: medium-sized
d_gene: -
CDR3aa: CASSLSRGHEQYF
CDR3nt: TGTGCCAGCAGTTTAAGCAGGGGACACGAGCAGTACTTC

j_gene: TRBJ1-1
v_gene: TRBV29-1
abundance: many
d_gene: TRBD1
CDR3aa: CSVDRGDTEAFF
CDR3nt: TGCAGCGTAGACAGGGGAGACACTGAAGCTTTCTTT

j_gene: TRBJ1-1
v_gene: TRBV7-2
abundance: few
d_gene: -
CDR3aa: CASSPTQPNMNTEAFF
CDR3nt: TGTGCCAGCAGCCCGACCCAACCTAACATGAACACTGAAGCTTTCTTT

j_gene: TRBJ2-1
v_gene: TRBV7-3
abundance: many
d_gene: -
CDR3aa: CASGAGGTNEQFF
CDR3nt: TGTGCCAGCGGTGCAGGGGGGACGAATGAGCAGTTCTTC

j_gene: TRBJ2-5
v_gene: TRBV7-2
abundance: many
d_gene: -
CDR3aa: CASSLEQIQETQYF
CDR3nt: TGTGCCAGCAGCTTAGAACAGATCCAAGAGACCCAGTACTTC

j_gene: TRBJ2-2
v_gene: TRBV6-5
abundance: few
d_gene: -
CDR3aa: CASNRAWNTGELFF
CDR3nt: TGTGCCAGCAACCGAGCCTGGAACACCGGGGAGCTGTTTTTT

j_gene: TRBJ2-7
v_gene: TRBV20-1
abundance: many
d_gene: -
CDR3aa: CSAMARGGHEQYF
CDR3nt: TGCAGTGCTATGGCCAGGGGAGGCCACGAGCAGTACTTC

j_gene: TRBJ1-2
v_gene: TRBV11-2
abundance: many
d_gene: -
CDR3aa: CASSLDPQVNYGYTF
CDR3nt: TGTGCCAGCAGCTTAGATCCCCAGGTTAACTATGGCTACACCTTC

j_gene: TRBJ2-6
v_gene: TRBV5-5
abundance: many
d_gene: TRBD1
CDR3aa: CASSLGTGGVSYSGANVLTF
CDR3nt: TGTGCCAGCAGCTTGGGGACAGGGGGCGTCAGTTACTCTGGGGCCAACGTCCTGACTTTC

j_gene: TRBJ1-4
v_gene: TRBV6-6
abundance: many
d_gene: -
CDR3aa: CASSYQLWGRLEKLFF
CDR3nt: TGTGCCAGCAGTTACCAACTGTGGGGACGCTTAGAAAAACTGTTTTTT

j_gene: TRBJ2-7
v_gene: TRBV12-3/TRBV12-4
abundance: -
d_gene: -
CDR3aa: CASTARGGGGGSEQYF
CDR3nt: TGTGCCAGCACCGCCCGGGGTGGAGGGGGTGGGTCCGAGCAGTACTTC

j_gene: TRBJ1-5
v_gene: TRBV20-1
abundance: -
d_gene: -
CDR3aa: CSAIPGQNQPQHF
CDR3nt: TGCAGTGCTATCCCCGGACAGAATCAGCCCCAGCATTTT

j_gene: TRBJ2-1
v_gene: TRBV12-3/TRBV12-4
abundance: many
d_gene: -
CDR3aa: CASSSPNYNEQFF
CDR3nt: TGTGCCAGCAGTTCACCAAACTACAATGAGCAGTTCTTC

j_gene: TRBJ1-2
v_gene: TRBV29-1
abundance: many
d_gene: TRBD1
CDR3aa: CSAGPGTGWGYTF
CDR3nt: TGCAGCGCCGGCCCCGGGACAGGGTGGGGCTACACCTTC

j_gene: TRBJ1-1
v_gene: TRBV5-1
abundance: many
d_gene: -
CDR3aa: CASSLRQSNTEAFF
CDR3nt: TGCGCCAGCAGCTTGAGACAGTCAAACACTGAAGCTTTCTTT

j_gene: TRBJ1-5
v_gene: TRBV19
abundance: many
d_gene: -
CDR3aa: CASRSRGISNQPQHF
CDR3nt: TGTGCCAGTAGGAGCAGAGGGATCAGCAATCAGCCCCAGCATTTT

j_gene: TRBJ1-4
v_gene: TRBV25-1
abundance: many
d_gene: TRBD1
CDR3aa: CASSGGTGPTRAGNEKLFF
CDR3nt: TGTGCCAGCTCGGGCGGGACAGGGCCAACCCGTGCGGGTAATGAAAAACTGTTTTTT

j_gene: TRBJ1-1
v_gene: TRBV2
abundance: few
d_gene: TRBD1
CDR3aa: CASLSGTGTTEAFF
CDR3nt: TGTGCCAGCCTCTCAGGGACAGGGACCACTGAAGCTTTCTTT

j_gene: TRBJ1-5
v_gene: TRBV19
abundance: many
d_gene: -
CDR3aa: CASSEGGNQPQHF
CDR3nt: TGTGCCAGTAGTGAAGGGGGGAATCAGCCCCAGCATTTT

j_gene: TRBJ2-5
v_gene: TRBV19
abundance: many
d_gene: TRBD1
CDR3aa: CASSIGTGSRQETQYF
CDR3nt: TGTGCCAGTAGTATTGGGACAGGGTCCCGCCAAGAGACCCAGTACTTC